This T cell receptor beta chain emerged from a study of T cells after yellow fever vaccination. The study's findings and limits: Primary-vaccination clones mostly resurfaced post-booster (less than 98% CD4, approximately 89% CD8).

Via MiXCR, TCRdb re-called the 5' RACE reads, giving one row per CDR3 protein. Counted here are just under 600,000 distinct CDR3 sequences, approximately 12% occurring once; the ten biggest clones make up about 14%. Germline loops: CDR1 KGHSH, CDR2 LQKENI. The CDR3 is made up of 16 amino acids. Trimming cost V 3 bases and J 4 bases, with 16 bases left between them. This clonotype was seen only a few times. The antigen remains unidentified. This chain joins TRBV18 and TRBJ2-1; D is ambiguous. The material sequenced was PBMCs, taken on the day of the yellow fever booster vaccination. The clonotype comes from a man aged 25 to 45 who received the YFV17D yellow fever vaccine. The CDR3 DNA follows: TGTGCCAGCTCACCCCGTCCAGGCTTTGAGTACAATGAGCAGTTCTTC. Its protein product is CASSPRPGFEYNEQFF.